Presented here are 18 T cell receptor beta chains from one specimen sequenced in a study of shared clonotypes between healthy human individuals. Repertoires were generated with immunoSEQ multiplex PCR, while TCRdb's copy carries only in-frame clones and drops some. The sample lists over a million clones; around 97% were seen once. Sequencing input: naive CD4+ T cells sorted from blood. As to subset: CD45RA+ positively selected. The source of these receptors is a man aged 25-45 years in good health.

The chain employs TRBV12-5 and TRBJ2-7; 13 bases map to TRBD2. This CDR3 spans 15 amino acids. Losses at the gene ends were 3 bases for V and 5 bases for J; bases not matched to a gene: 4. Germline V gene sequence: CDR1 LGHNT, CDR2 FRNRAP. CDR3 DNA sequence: TGTGCTAGTGGTTTTGGGACTAGCGGGAACGACGAGCAGTACTTC. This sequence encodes CASGFGTSGNDEQYF.

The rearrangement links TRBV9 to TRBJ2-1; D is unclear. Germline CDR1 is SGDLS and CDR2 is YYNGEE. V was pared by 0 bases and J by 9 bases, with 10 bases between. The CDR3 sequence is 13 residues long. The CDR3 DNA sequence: TGTGCCAGCAGCGTAGATTGGGTTTCTGAGCAGTTCTTC. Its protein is CASSVDWVSEQFF.

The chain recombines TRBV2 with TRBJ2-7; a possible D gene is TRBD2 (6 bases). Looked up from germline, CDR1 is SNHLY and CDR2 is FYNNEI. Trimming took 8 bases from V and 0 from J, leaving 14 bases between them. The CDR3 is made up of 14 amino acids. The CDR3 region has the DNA TGTGCCAGCGGGGCGGGGCGAAGCTCCTACGAGCAGTACTTC. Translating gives CASGAGRSSYEQYF.

CDR3 amino acids: CASRMGTHTDTQYF. The CDR3 DNA sequence: TGTGCCAGCAGGATGGGCACTCACACAGATACGCAGTATTTT. The rearrangement uses TRBV6-5 and TRBJ2-3; D is unresolved. Germline assignment: CDR1 MNHEY and CDR2 SVGAGI. This CDR3 contains 14 residues. Trimming took 6 bases from V and 2 from J, leaving 12 bases between them.

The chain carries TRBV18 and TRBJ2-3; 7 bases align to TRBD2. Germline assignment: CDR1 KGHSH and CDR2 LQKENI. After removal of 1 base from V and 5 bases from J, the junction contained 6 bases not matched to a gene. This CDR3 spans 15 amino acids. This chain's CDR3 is CASSPRSGKIDTQYF. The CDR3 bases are TGTGCCAGCTCACCACGAAGCGGGAAAATAGATACGCAGTATTTT.

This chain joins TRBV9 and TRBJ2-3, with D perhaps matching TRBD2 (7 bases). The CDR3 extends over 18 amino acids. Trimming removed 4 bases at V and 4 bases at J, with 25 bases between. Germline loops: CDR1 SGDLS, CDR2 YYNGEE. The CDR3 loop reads CASSTLQGLRESPDTQYF. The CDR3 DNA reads TGTGCCAGCAGCACCCTACAGGGTTTGCGGGAGTCCCCAGATACGCAGTATTTT.

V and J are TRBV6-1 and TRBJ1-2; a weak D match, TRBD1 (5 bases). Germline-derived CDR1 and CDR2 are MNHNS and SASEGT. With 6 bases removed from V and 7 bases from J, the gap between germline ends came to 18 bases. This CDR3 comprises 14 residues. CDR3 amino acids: CASRQGEGIGGYTF. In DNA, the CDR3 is TGTGCCAGCAGGCAGGGTGAGGGGATAGGTGGCTACACCTTC.

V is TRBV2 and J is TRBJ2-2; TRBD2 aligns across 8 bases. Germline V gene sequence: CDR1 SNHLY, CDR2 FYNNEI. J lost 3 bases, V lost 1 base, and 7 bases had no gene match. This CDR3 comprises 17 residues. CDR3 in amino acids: CASSEGIAGYYTGELFF. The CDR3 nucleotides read TGTGCCAGCAGTGAAGGGATAGCGGGATACTACACCGGGGAGCTGTTTTTT.

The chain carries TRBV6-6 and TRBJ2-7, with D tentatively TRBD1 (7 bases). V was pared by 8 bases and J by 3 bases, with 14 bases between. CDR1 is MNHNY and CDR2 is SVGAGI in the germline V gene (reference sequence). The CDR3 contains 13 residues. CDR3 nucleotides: TGTGCCAGCGGCGGGACAGAGGTCTACGAGCAGTACTTC. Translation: CASGGTEVYEQYF.

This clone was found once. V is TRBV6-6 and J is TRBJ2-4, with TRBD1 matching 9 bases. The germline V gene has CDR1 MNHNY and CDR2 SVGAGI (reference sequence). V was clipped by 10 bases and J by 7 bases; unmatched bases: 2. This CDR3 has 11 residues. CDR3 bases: TGTGCCATCGGACAGGGGAACATTCAGTACTTC. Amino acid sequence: CAIGQGNIQYF.

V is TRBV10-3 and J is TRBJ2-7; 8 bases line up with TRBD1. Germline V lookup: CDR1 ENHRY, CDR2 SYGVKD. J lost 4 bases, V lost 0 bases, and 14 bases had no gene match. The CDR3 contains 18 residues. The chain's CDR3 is CAISESITSQGALYEQYF. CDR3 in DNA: TGTGCCATCAGTGAGTCGATAACGAGTCAGGGGGCCTTGTACGAGCAGTACTTC.

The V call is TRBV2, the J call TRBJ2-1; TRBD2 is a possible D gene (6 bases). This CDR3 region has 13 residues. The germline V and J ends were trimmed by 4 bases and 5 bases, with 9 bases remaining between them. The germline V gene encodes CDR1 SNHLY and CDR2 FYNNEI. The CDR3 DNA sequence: TGTGCCAGCAGTGCGGGACTTAACAATGAGCAGTTCTTC. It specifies CASSAGLNNEQFF. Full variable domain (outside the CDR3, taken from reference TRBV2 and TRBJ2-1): EPEVTQTPSHQVTQMGQEVILRCVPISNHLYFYWYRQILGQKVEFLVSFYNNEISEKSEIFDDQFSVERPDGSNFTLKIRSTKLEDSAMYFCASSAGLNNEQFFGPGTRLTVL.

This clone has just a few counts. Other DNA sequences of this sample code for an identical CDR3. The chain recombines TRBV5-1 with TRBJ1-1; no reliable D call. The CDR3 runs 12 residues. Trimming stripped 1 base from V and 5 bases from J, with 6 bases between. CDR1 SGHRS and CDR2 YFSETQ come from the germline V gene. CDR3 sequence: CASSLRGTEAFF. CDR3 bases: TGCGCCAGCAGCTTGCGCGGAACTGAAGCTTTCTTT.

CDR3 DNA: TGTGCCAGCTCACCCCTAAGGAGGGGGAGTCTTTACGAGCAGTACTTC. Protein product: CASSPLRRGSLYEQYF. The chain links TRBV18 to TRBJ2-7; D is possibly TRBD1 or TRBD2 (6 bases each). Trimming shortened V by 3 bases and J by 4 bases, and 19 bases separated the two germline ends. Germline CDR1 and CDR2: KGHSH and LQKENI. There are 16 residues in the CDR3.

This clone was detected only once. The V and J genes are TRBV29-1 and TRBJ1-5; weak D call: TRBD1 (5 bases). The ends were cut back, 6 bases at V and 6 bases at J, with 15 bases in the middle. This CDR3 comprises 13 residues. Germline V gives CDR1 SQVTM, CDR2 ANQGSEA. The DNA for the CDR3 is TGCAGCGTGGGGGACGCCCTTGGTCAGCCCCAGCATTTT. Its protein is CSVGDALGQPQHF.

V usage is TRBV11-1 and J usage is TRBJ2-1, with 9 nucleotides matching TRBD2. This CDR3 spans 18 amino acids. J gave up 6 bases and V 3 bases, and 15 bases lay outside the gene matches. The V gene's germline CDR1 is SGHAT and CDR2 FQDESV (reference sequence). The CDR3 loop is CASSFRPPASGILNEQFF. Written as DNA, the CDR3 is TGTGCCAGCAGCTTCCGACCCCCGGCTAGCGGGATTCTCAATGAGCAGTTCTTC. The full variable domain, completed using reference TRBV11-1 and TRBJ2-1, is EAEVAQSPRYKITEKSQAVAFWCDPISGHATLYWYRQILGQGPELLVQFQDESVVDDSQLPKDRFSAERLKGVDSTLKIQPAELGDSAMYLCASSFRPPASGILNEQFFGPGTRLTVL.

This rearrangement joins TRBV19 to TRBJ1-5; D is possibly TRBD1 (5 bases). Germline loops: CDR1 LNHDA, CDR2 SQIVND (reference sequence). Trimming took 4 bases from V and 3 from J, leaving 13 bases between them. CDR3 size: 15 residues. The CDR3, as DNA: TGTGCCAGTAGTAGATACTCAGGGAACAATCAGCCCCAGCATTTT. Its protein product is CASSRYSGNNQPQHF.

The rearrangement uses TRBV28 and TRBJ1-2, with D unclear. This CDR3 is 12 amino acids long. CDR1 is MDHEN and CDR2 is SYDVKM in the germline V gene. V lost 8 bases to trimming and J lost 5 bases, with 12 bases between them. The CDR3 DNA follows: TGTGCCAGCGCTTCCCATAAATATGGCTACACCTTC. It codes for CASASHKYGYTF.